The table lists the clone carrying this T cell receptor beta chain with a few counts. Its antigen is unknown. Use of 60 Vbeta and 13 Jbeta primers characterized the PCR. This table comes from immunoSEQ multiplex PCR, and its TCRdb copy is limited to in-frame clones, with some not included. This sample has more than 80,000 clones; around 86% occur once, and the top ten carry about a tenth. This sample is drawn from a study of cytomegalovirus exposure and HLA in healthy donors. Study conclusions and caveats: Reports indicated that the classifier achieved high specificity and sensitivity in diagnosing cytomegalovirus status.

Per the germline V gene, CDR1 is SEHNR and CDR2 is FQNEAQ (reference sequence). The V end lost 1 base, the J end lost 5 bases, and 12 bases lay between the germline ends. The CDR3 contains 14 residues. Likely unrecorded immune exposures existed in these nominally healthy donors. The gene calls are TRBV7-9 and TRBJ2-7, with TRBD2 as a possible D gene (7 bases). This TCR was sampled from a man between 25 and 39 years old in good health and CMV-seropositive. Sequencing was carried out using PBMCs. The CDR3 protein is CASSLGRGADEQYF. CDR3 DNA sequence: TGTGCCAGCAGCTTAGGACGGGGGGCGGACGAGCAGTACTTC.